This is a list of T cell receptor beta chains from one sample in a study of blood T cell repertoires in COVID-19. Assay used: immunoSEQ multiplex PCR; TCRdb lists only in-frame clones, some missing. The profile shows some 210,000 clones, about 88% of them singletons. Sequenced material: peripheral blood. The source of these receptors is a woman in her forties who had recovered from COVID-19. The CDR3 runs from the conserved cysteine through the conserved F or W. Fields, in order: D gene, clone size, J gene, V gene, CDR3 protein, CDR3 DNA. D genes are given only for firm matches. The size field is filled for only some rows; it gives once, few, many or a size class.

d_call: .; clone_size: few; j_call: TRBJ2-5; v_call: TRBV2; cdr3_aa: CASGATAQYF; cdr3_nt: TGTGCCAGCGGAGCGACGGCCCAGTACTTC
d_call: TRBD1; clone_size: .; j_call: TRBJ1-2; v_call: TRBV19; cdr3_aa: CASSRGTGGANYGYTF; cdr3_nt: TGTGCCAGTAGTCGCGGGACAGGGGGAGCTAACTATGGCTACACCTTC
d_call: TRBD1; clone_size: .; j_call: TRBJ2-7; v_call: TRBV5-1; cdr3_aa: CASGPGQGYEQYF; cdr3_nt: TGCGCCAGCGGACCGGGACAGGGTTACGAGCAGTACTTC
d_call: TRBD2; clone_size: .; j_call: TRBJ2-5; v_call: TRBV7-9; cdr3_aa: CASSLALRERGETQYF; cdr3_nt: TGTGCCAGCAGCTTAGCGCTGAGGGAGCGGGGCGAGACCCAGTACTTC
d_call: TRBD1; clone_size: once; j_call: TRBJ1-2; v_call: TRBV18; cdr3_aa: CASSRTGRDGYTF; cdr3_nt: TGTGCCAGCTCACGGACAGGGCGGGATGGCTACACCTTC
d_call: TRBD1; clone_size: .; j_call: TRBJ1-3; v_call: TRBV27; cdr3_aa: CASSYRGGGNTIYF; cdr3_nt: TGTGCCAGCAGTTACAGGGGTGGCGGAAACACCATATATTTT
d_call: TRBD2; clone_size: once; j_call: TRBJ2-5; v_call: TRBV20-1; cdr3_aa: CSASGWGGETQYF; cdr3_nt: TGCAGTGCTAGTGGTTGGGGGGGGGAGACCCAGTACTTC
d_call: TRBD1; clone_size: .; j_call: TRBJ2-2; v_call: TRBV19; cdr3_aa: CASSPRGTGNTGELFF; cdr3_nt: TGTGCCAGTAGTCCCAGGGGGACAGGGAACACCGGGGAGCTGTTTTTT
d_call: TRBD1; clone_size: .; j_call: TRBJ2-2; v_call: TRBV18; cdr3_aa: CASSPRQGNTGELFF; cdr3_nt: TGTGCCAGCTCACCACGACAGGGGAACACCGGGGAGCTGTTTTTT
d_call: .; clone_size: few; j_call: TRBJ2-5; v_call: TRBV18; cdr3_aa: CASSPLSSETETQYF; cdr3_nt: TGTGCCAGCTCACCTCTATCTAGCGAAACAGAGACCCAGTACTTC
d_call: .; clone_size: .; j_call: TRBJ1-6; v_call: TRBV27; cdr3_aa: CASSLRGTALSKSPLHF; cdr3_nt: TGTGCCAGCAGTTTACGCGGGACGGCTCTAAGTAAATCACCCCTCCACTTT
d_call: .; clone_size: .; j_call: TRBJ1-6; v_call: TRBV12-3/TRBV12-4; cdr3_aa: CASTREYNSPLHF; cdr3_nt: TGTGCCAGCACCCGGGAGTATAATTCACCCCTCCACTTT
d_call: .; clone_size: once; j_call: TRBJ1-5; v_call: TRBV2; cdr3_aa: CASSERAGWRQPQHF; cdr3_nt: TGTGCCAGCAGTGAACGGGCAGGGTGGCGGCAGCCCCAGCATTTT
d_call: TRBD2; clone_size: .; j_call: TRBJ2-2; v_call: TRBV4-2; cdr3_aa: CASSQDPSSGRAGELFF; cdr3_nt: TGTGCCAGCAGCCAAGATCCTTCTAGCGGGAGGGCCGGGGAGCTGTTTTTT
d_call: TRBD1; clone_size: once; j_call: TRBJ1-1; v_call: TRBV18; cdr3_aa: CASSPTVGTENTEAFF; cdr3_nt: TGTGCCAGCTCACCGACCGTCGGGACAGAGAACACTGAAGCTTTCTTT
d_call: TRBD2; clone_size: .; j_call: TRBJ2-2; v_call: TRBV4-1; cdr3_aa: CASSQLGLAGVNLDTGELFF; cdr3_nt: TGCGCCAGCAGCCAATTGGGACTAGCGGGAGTAAACTTGGACACCGGGGAGCTGTTTTTT
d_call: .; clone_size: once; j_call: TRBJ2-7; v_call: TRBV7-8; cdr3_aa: CASSFRQPSDEQYF; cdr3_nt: TGTGCCAGCAGCTTCCGACAGCCGTCTGACGAGCAGTACTTC
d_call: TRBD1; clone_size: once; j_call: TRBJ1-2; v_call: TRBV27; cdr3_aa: CASSPADRVTNGYTF; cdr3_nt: TGTGCCAGCAGTCCAGCGGACAGGGTGACAAATGGCTACACCTTC
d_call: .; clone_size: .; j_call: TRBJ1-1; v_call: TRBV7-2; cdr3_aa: CASSAQEGGEAFF; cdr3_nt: TGTGCCAGCAGCGCACAGGAGGGTGGTGAAGCTTTCTTT
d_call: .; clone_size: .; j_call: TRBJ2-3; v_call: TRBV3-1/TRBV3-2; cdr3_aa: CASGSEGTDTQYF; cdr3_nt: TGTGCCAGTGGAAGCGAGGGCACAGATACGCAGTATTTT
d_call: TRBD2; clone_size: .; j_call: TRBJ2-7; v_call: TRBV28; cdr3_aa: CASSGPEAGTPYEQYF; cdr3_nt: TGTGCCAGCAGTGGTCCCGAAGCGGGAACCCCCTACGAGCAGTACTTC
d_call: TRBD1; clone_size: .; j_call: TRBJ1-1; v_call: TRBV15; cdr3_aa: CATSRFRPGQNLSNTEAFF; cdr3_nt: TGTGCCACCAGCAGATTCCGACCGGGACAGAATCTATCGAACACTGAAGCTTTCTTT
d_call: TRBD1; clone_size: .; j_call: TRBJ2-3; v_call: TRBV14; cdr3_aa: CASSRIQGSYTDTQYF; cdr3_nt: TGTGCCAGCAGCCGTATACAGGGGTCGTACACAGATACGCAGTATTTT
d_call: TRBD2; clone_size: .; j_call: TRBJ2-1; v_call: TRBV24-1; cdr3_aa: CATSDVRGGEQFF; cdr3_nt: TGTGCCACCAGTGATGTGCGGGGAGGGGAGCAGTTCTTC
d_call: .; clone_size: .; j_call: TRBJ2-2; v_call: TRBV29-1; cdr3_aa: CSVEVPGTGTGELFF; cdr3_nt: TGCAGCGTTGAAGTTCCAGGGACTGGGACCGGGGAGCTGTTTTTT
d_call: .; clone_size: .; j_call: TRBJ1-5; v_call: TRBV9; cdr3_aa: CASSARGGGNQPQHF; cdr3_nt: TGTGCCAGCAGCGCCCGGGGCGGGGGCAATCAGCCCCAGCATTTT
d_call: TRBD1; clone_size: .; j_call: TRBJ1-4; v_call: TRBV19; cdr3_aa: CASNPGTGLNEKLFF; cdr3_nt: TGTGCCAGTAACCCGGGGACAGGACTGAATGAAAAACTGTTTTTT
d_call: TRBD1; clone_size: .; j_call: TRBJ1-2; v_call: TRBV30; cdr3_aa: CAMGPGQGFSNYGYTF; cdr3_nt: TGTGCTATGGGTCCGGGACAGGGTTTTTCTAACTATGGCTACACCTTC
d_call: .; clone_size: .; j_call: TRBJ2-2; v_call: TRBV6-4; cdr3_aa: CASSRQENTGELFF; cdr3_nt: TGTGCCAGCAGTCGACAGGAAAACACCGGGGAGCTGTTTTTT
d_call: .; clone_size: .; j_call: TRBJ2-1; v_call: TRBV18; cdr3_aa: CASSPNPPPLQGSNEQFF; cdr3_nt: TGTGCCAGCTCACCAAATCCCCCCCCGTTACAGGGTAGCAATGAGCAGTTCTTC
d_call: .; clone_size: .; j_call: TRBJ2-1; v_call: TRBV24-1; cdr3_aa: CATSNGMGSNEQFF; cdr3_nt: TGTGCCACCAGTAACGGGATGGGGTCCAATGAGCAGTTCTTC
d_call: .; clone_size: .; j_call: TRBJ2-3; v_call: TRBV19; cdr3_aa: CASMGGAVTDTQYF; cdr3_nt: TGTGCCAGTATGGGCGGGGCAGTCACAGATACGCAGTATTTT
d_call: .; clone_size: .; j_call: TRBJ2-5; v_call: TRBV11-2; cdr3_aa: CASSPPGHLQETQYF; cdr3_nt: TGTGCCAGCAGCCCCCCGGGACATCTCCAAGAGACCCAGTACTTC
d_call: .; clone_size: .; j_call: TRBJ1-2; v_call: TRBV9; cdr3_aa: CASSPPGGLSYGYTF; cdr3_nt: TGTGCCAGCAGCCCTCCGGGGGGGTTAAGCTATGGCTACACCTTC
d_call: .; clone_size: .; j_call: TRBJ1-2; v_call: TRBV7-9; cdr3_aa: CASSPGPIYGYTF; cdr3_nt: TGTGCCAGCAGCCCCGGTCCGATCTATGGCTACACCTTC
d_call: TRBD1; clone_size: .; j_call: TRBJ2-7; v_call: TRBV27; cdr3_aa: CASSPTRGGTGGLAPYEQYF; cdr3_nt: TGTGCCAGCAGTCCAACACGTGGGGGGACAGGGGGACTAGCTCCCTACGAGCAGTACTTC
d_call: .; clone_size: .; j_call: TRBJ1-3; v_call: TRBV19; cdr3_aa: CATRGSGNTIYF; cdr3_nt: TGTGCCACCAGGGGCTCTGGAAACACCATATATTTT
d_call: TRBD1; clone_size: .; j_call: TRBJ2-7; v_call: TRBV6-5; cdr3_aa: CASSYSGTGPYEQYF; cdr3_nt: TGTGCCAGCAGTTACTCTGGGACAGGACCCTACGAGCAGTACTTC
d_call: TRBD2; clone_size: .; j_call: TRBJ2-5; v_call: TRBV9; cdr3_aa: CASSAVAGVGETQYF; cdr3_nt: TGTGCCAGCAGCGCGGTAGCGGGAGTGGGTGAGACCCAGTACTTC
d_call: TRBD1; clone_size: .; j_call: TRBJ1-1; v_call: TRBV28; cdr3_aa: CASSWGQGNTEAFF; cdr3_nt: TGTGCCAGCAGTTGGGGACAGGGGAACACTGAAGCTTTCTTT
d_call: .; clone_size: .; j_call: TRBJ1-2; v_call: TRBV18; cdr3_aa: CASSPPNLNNYGYTF; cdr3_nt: TGTGCCAGCTCACCACCCAACCTAAACAACTATGGCTACACCTTC
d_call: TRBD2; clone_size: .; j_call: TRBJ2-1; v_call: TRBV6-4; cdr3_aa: CASSGGGRVFF; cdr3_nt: TGTGCCAGCAGTGGAGGCGGGAGGGTGTTCTTC
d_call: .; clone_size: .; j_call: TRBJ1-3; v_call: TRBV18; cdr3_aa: CASSPPGIGQLPTDSGNTIYF; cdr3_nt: TGTGCCAGCTCACCACCGGGAATAGGACAGCTCCCAACCGACTCTGGAAACACCATATATTTT
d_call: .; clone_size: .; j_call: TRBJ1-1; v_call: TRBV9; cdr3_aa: CASSVSEITEAFF; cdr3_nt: TGTGCCAGCAGCGTAAGTGAGATCACTGAAGCTTTCTTT
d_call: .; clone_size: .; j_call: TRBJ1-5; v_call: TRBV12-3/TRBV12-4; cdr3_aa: CASRHRNQPQHF; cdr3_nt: TGTGCCAGCAGGCACAGGAATCAGCCCCAGCATTTT
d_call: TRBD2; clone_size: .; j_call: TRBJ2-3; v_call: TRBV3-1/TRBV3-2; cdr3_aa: CASSLSGSLRTDTQYF; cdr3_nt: TGTGCCAGCAGTCTGAGCGGGAGCCTTCGTACAGATACGCAGTATTTT
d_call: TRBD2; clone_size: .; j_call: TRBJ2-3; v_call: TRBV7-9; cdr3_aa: CASSTTSGLTDTQYF; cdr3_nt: TGTGCCAGCAGCACAACTAGCGGCCTCACAGATACGCAGTATTTT
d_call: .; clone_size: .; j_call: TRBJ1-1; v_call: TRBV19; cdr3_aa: CASSITGLTEAFF; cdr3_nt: TGTGCCAGTAGTATAACAGGGTTGACTGAAGCTTTCTTT
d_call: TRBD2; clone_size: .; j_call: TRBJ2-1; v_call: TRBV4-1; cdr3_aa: CASSQGSIQTSGRNSYNEQFF; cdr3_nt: TGCGCCAGCAGCCAAGGAAGTATTCAGACTAGCGGGAGGAACTCCTACAATGAGCAGTTCTTC
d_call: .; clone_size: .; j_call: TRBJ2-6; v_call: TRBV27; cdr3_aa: CASSSRTVSGANVLTF; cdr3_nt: TGTGCCAGCAGTTCCCGGACAGTCTCTGGGGCCAACGTCCTGACTTTC
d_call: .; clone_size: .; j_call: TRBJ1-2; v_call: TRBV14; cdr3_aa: CASSQDWAGSSGYTF; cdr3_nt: TGTGCCAGCAGCCAAGATTGGGCAGGGTCGAGTGGCTACACCTTC
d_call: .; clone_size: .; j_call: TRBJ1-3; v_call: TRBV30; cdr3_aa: CAWSAFSSGNTIYF; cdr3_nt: TGTGCCTGGAGTGCCTTCAGCTCTGGAAACACCATATATTTT
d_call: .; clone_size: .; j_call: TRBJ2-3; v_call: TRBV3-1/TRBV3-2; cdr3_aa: CASTPTASTDTQYF; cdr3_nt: TGTGCCAGCACCCCGACAGCTAGCACAGATACGCAGTATTTT
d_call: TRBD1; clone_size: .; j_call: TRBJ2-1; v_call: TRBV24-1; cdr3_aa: CATSDTGANEQFF; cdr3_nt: TGTGCCACCAGTGACACAGGGGCCAATGAGCAGTTCTTC
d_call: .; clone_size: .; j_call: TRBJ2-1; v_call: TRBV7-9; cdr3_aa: CASSPPTSSYNEQFF; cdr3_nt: TGTGCCAGCAGCCCACCGACTTCCTCCTACAATGAGCAGTTCTTC
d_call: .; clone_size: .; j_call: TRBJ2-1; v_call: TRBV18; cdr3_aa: CASSPPGGSYNEQFF; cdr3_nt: TGTGCCAGCTCACCACCGGGGGGCTCCTACAATGAGCAGTTCTTC
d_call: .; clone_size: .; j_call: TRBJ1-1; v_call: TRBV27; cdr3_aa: CASSSRPIVNTEAFF; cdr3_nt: TGTGCCAGCAGTTCTAGGCCCATCGTGAACACTGAAGCTTTCTTT
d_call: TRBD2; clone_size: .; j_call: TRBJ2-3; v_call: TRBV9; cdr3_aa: CASSVGLAGDGDTQYF; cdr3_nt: TGTGCCAGCAGCGTAGGGCTGGCGGGAGACGGAGATACGCAGTATTTT
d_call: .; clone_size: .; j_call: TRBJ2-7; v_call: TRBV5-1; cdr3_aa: CASRYDRVREQYF; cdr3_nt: TGCGCCAGCAGGTACGACAGAGTACGGGAGCAGTACTTC